These T cell receptor beta chains were read from a single sample in a study of blood T cell repertoires in COVID-19. Here immunoSEQ multiplex PCR was the method, and the copy in TCRdb shows in-frame clones only, minus some. The sample shows under 250,000 clones, around 81% of them seen only once. Sequenced input: peripheral blood. The receptor source for this set is a man between 45 and 60 years old with active or convalescent COVID-19. Both conserved end residues are part of each CDR3.

v_call: TRBV2; cdr3_length: 11; j_call: TRBJ2-1; cdr3_aa: CASAISDEQFF
v_call: TRBV11-3; cdr3_length: 15; j_call: TRBJ1-1; cdr3_aa: CASSAPQAMNTEAFF
v_call: TRBV6-5; cdr3_length: 15; j_call: TRBJ1-1; cdr3_aa: CASRASSALNTEAFF
v_call: TRBV5-4; cdr3_length: 15; j_call: TRBJ1-4; cdr3_aa: CASSSGQGAREKLFF
v_call: TRBV9; cdr3_length: 13; j_call: TRBJ2-3; cdr3_aa: CASSALGGDTQYF
v_call: TRBV29-1; cdr3_length: 15; j_call: TRBJ2-3; cdr3_aa: CSTYGASGGGNTQYF
v_call: TRBV7-8; cdr3_length: 15; j_call: TRBJ2-1; cdr3_aa: CASSFSGLANNEQFF
v_call: TRBV9; cdr3_length: 15; j_call: TRBJ1-1; cdr3_aa: CASSALTGGETEAFF
v_call: TRBV3-1/TRBV3-2; cdr3_length: 14; j_call: TRBJ1-6; cdr3_aa: CASSSGTGISPLHF
v_call: TRBV5-1; cdr3_length: 15; j_call: TRBJ1-3; cdr3_aa: CASSVDRSSGNTIYF
v_call: TRBV11-2; cdr3_length: 15; j_call: TRBJ2-1; cdr3_aa: CASSQDNRSYNEQFF
v_call: TRBV30; cdr3_length: 14; j_call: TRBJ1-3; cdr3_aa: CAWSLDRGRNTIYF
v_call: TRBV20-1; cdr3_length: 14; j_call: TRBJ1-2; cdr3_aa: CSASTLDKFYGYTF
v_call: TRBV2; cdr3_length: 14; j_call: TRBJ2-1; cdr3_aa: CASEGGLAGNEQFF
v_call: TRBV6-2/TRBV6-3; cdr3_length: 14; j_call: TRBJ1-5; cdr3_aa: CASSYSYSNQPQHF
v_call: TRBV9; cdr3_length: 16; j_call: TRBJ1-3; cdr3_aa: CASSVVSGGGGNTIYF
v_call: TRBV12-5; cdr3_length: 18; j_call: TRBJ2-6; cdr3_aa: CASGSRQGAVGGANVLTF